This T cell receptor (beta chain) came from a study of T cell responses to AZD1222 COVID-19 vaccine. The CDR3 covers 13 residues. The germline V gene has CDR1 MDHEN and CDR2 SYDVKM. Trimming removed 6 bases at V and 0 bases at J, with 8 bases between. Libraries were prepared by immunoSEQ multiplex PCR; TCRdb keeps only in-frame clonotypes and omits some of them. The sample has fewer than 250,000 clones, under 95% seen once. The V gene is TRBV28, the J gene TRBJ1-1; no reliable D call. The sequenced sample was peripheral blood, obtained on day 0 of MenACWY control vaccination. The origin of this receptor is an adult in good health. CDR3 protein: CASSGVMNTEAFF. DNA of the CDR3: TGTGCCAGCAGCGGGGTCATGAACACTGAAGCTTTCTTT.